The 17 T cell receptor beta chains in this list originate from one sample, sequenced in a study (dated by TCRdb to the mid-2010s). The receptor library was made with 5' RACE. For sequencing, an Illumina MiSeq was employed. TCRdb redid the processing of the public reads, applying fastp at Q25 and MiXCR, and retained in-frame beta chains. Identical CDR3 protein sequences are pooled into one entry, listed with their most common genes and DNA. The sample table lists around 30,000 distinct CDR3 sequences, about 26% of them with a count of one. The biggest ten clones account for 3.7% of the sample. Sequenced: naive CD4+ T cells sorted from a lymph node. The sample's cell subset or site label, decoded: naive CD4+ T cells, CD4+CD45RA+CD25-. These receptors originate from a female donor with breast cancer.

The V call is TRBV7-3, the J call TRBJ2-5, with 10 bases lining up with TRBD2. The germline gives CDR1 SGHTA, CDR2 FQGTGA. V was pared by 5 bases and J by 1 base, with 1 base of the junction left unmatched. This CDR3 spans 14 amino acids. The CDR3 region is CASSQRGGQETQYF. CDR3 DNA sequence: TGTGCCAGCAGCCAGCGGGGGGGCCAAGAGACCCAGTACTTC.

The chain combines TRBV7-3 with TRBJ1-6; 8 bases map to TRBD1. CDR1 and CDR2 from the germline V gene are SGHTA and FQGTGA. The CDR3 has 15 amino acids. Trimming at V came to 5 bases and at J to 9 bases, leaving 9 bases not matched to a gene. The CDR3 loop is CASSQDQTGGSPLHF. The CDR3 DNA reads as TGTGCCAGCAGCCAAGACCAAACAGGGGGTTCACCCCTCCACTTT.

Remarks on this clonotype: This could be a read error, since a much larger clone is one nucleotide away. Without the conserved terminal phenylalanine or tryptophan, this CDR3 likely stems from a read error. The chain links TRBV14 to TRBJ2-2; D perhaps matches TRBD2 (5 bases). This CDR3 has 12 residues. V lost 10 bases and J lost 3, with 9 bases in between. Looked up from germline, CDR1 is SGHDN and CDR2 is FVKESK. This CDR3 is CATQLDTGELFL. The DNA of the CDR3 is TGTGCCACCCAACTAGACACCGGGGAGCTGTTTTTA.

To note about this clonotype: A single base separates this from a much larger clone, so it may be a read error. V and J are TRBV20-1 and TRBJ2-5; D perhaps matches TRBD2 (6 bases). The CDR3 runs to 15 residues. The germline CDR1 and CDR2 sequences are DFQATT and SNEGSKA (reference sequence). V lost 1 base to trimming and J lost 4 bases, with 16 bases between them. The CDR3 reads CSARGPSGLRETQYF. CDR3 coding DNA: TGCAGTGCTAGAGGGCCCAGCGGGCTGCGAGAGACCCAGTACTTC.

The chain is built from TRBV28 and TRBJ2-3; the D gene is possibly TRBD1 (5 bases). The V gene's germline CDR1 is MDHEN and CDR2 SYDVKM. V lost 4 bases, J lost 5 bases, and 16 bases lay in between. The CDR3 extends over 15 amino acids. This chain's CDR3 is CASSSPFRAGDTQYF. CDR3 nucleotides: TGTGCCAGCAGTTCGCCCTTCAGGGCTGGAGATACGCAGTATTTT.

J is TRBJ2-2 and V is TRBV7-6, with 7 bases aligning to TRBD1. Germline V CDR1 and CDR2: SGHVS, FNYEAQ. The CDR3 loop spans 16 amino acids. The V segment lost 7 bases and the J segment 2 bases; nucleotides outside the gene matches: 10. The CDR3: CASNRYRQGNTGELFF. CDR3 in DNA: TGTGCCAGCAACCGGTACCGACAGGGTAACACCGGGGAGCTGTTTTTT.

The gene calls are TRBV4-1 and TRBJ2-5; D is uncertain. V shed 0 bases and J shed 3 bases, with 11 bases lying between them. The germline gives CDR1 MGHRA, CDR2 YSYEKL. The CDR3 is made up of 15 amino acids. CDR3 bases: TGCGCCAGCAGCCAAGACCAGGACGGAGAAGAGACCCAGTACTTC. Protein product: CASSQDQDGEETQYF.

At least ten counts were recorded for this clonotype. V usage is TRBV6-1 and J usage is TRBJ2-7; 7 bases are shared with TRBD2. V was clipped by 6 bases and J by 6 bases; unmatched bases: 14. The CDR3 sequence is 15 residues long. CDR1 is MNHNS, CDR2 SASEGT, per germline. Here the CDR3 DNA reads TGTGCCAGCAGGATAACAGCGGGGCCCTACGTCGAGCAGTACTTC. Its translation is CASRITAGPYVEQYF.

The V gene is TRBV7-9, the J gene TRBJ1-2; 7 bases align to TRBD1. This CDR3 spans 13 amino acids. The V gene end was trimmed by 3 bases and the J gene end by 5 bases; junction bases not matched to a gene: 3. Germline-derived CDR1 and CDR2 are SEHNR and FQNEAQ (reference sequence). CDR3 protein: CASSFSGQYGYTF. CDR3 sequence (DNA): TGTGCCAGCAGCTTCTCGGGACAGTATGGCTACACCTTC.

As concerns this clonotype: Just one base apart from a much larger clone, this may be a read error. The J gene is TRBJ2-1, the V gene TRBV7-3; TRBD1 aligns across 8 bases. The CDR3 has 14 amino acids. Germline-derived CDR1 and CDR2 are SGHTA and FQGTGA. The CDR3 here is CASSSSTGDNEQSF. DNA for the CDR3: TGTGCCAGCAGCTCCTCGACAGGGGACAATGAGCAGTCCTTC. Looking up the rest from reference TRBV7-3 and TRBJ2-1 gives the full variable domain: GAGVSQTPSNKVTEKGKYVELRCDPISGHTALYWYRQSLGQGPEFLIYFQGTGAADDSGLPNDRFFAVRPEGSVSTLKIQRTERGDSAVYLCASSSSTGDNEQSFGPGTRLTVL.

The chain is built from TRBV7-9 and TRBJ2-7, with 8 bases identical to TRBD1. The junction had 7 bases not matched to a gene; V was cut back by 5 bases and J by 10 bases. Germline V gives CDR1 SEHNR, CDR2 FQNEAQ (reference sequence). The CDR3 consists of 12 residues. In nucleotides, the CDR3 is TGTGCCAGCAGCCCTCCCGGACAGGGTCAGTACTTC. Its translation is CASSPPGQGQYF. Supplemented by reference TRBV7-9 and TRBJ2-7, the full variable domain reads DTGVSQNPRHKITKRGQNVTFRCDPISEHNRLYWYRQTLGQGPEFLTYFQNEAQLEKSRLLSDRFSAERPKGSFSTLEIQRTEQGDSAMYLCASSPPGQGQYFGPGTRLTVT.

This chain connects TRBV30 to TRBJ1-2; no definite D call. The CDR3 covers 11 residues. The germline gives CDR1 GTSNPN, CDR2 SVGIG (reference sequence). V was trimmed by 0 bases and J by 8 bases, leaving 7 bases between them. The CDR3 reads CAWSVGMGYTF. CDR3 DNA sequence: TGTGCCTGGAGTGTAGGGATGGGCTACACCTTC.

This chain uses TRBV14 with TRBJ1-3; D gene ambiguous. This CDR3 region has 13 residues. The ends were cut back, 6 bases at V and 2 bases at J, with 8 bases in the middle. From germline, CDR1 is SGHDN and CDR2 FVKESK. CDR3 sequence reads: CASSTGPGNTIYF. The CDR3 bases are TGTGCCAGCAGTACTGGGCCTGGAAACACCATATATTTT.

The chain employs TRBV27 and TRBJ2-7, with 12 bases fitting TRBD2. Germline V gene lookup returns CDR1 MNHEY and CDR2 SMNVEV (reference sequence). The CDR3 has 14 residues. After removal of 7 bases from V and 3 bases from J, the junction contained 4 bases not matched to a gene. The CDR3, as DNA: TGTGCCAGCAAACCGGGACTAGCGGGCTACGAGCAGTACTTC. It specifies CASKPGLAGYEQYF.

This sequence joins TRBV11-3 and TRBJ2-5, with TRBD1 matching 7 bases. The CDR3 has 15 amino acids. Germline V gene lookup returns CDR1 SGHNT and CDR2 YENEEA. With V trimmed by 4 bases and J by 2 bases, 7 bases remained unmatched. CDR3 sequence reads: CASSSGTEGQETQYF. CDR3 DNA: TGTGCCAGCAGCTCAGGGACAGAGGGACAAGAGACCCAGTACTTC.

This clonotype was observed many times. V is TRBV12-3 or TRBV12-4 and J is TRBJ2-5; 10 bases are shared with TRBD2. V lost 7 bases and J lost 6; bases outside the gene matches: 11. CDR3 length equals 15 residues. CDR3 DNA: TGTGCCAGCACCATAAGCGGGAGGGCAACGAAGACCCAGTACTTC. It is translated as CASTISGRATKTQYF.

This clonotype was observed many times. The chain is built from TRBV25-1 and TRBJ1-1; TRBD1 matches at 8 bases. The CDR3 totals 15 residues. J gave up 1 base and V 5 bases, and 6 bases lay outside the gene matches. Germline assignment: CDR1 MGHDK and CDR2 SYGVNS. The CDR3 protein is CASSIHRGTNTEAFF. CDR3 sequence (DNA): TGTGCCAGCAGTATCCACAGGGGGACGAACACTGAAGCTTTCTTT.